This T cell receptor (beta chain) was recorded in a study of OX40 agonist ivuxolimab in advanced cancers. Across the whole study: Three patients responded partially, comprising one with hepatocellular carcinoma and two with cutaneous melanoma. Points from the study as a whole: At 0.1 to 3.0 mg/kg, clonal expansion of CD4+ and CD8+ blood T cells had occurred by week 6. Patients with a partial response at 0.1-3.0 mg/kg had among the lowest clonal expansion.

Data came from immunoSEQ multiplex PCR; TCRdb stores just in-frame clones and leaves some out. The sample yields fewer than 40,000 clones, approximately 80% seen once. V was pared by 5 bases and J by 4 bases, with 10 bases of the junction left unmatched. From germline, CDR1 is SEHNR and CDR2 FQNEAQ (reference sequence). This CDR3 contains 15 residues. A word on this clone: Its target is not known.

J is TRBJ2-7 and V is TRBV7-9; 8 bases line up with TRBD1. This specimen consisted of CD4+ or CD8+ T cells sorted from blood, obtained in a trial of the OX40 agonist ivuxolimab. The TCR comes from an adult with an advanced solid tumor such as melanoma, head and neck, liver or kidney cancer. The CDR3 DNA reads TGTGCCAGCAGCCCTGGACAGGGCAGTAGGTACGAGCAGTACTTC. It codes for CASSPGQGSRYEQYF.